Below, one T cell receptor (beta chain) is given with its context. The target antigen is unknown. This entry is derived from a study of prognosis after radiotherapy for stage I lung cancer. Study observations and caveats: Some TCR clones were expanded. Whether these clones were tumor-specific was not determined.

Germline CDR1 and CDR2: SGHVS and FQNEAQ. V was cut by 5 bases and J by 0 bases, with 16 bases left in between. This CDR3 region has 16 residues. Amplicons of TCR beta CDR3 were generated from genomic DNA by two-round multiplex PCR. Round-one PCR had primers specific to each TRBV and TRBJ gene. MiXCR, applied by TCRdb to the multiplex PCR reads, yields one record per CDR3 protein. The sample contains roughly 18,000 distinct CDR3 sequences, around 47% of which appear only once. Sequencing was performed on PBMCs, taken before or after stereotactic body radiation therapy (not recorded which). The clonotype originates from a donor aged 50 or older with non-small cell lung cancer. The chain employs TRBV7-8 and TRBJ1-1; weak D call: TRBD1 (5 bases). The CDR3 nucleotides read TGTGCCAGCAGCAAGGACAAGAGAAATATGAACACTGAAGCTTTCTTT. This translates into CASSKDKRNMNTEAFF.